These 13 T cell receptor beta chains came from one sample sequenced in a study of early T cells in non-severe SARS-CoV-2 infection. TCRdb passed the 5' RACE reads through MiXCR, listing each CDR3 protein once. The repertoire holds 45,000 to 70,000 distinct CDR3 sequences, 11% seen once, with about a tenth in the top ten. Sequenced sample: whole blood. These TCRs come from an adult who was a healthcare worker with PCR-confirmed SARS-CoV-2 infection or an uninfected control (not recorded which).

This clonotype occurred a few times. The CDR3 spells CASRLVSQKLAKYF. The DNA for the CDR3 is TGTGCAAGTCGCTTAGTTAGTCAAAAACTAGCGAAGTACTTC. The rearrangement uses TRBV12-2 and TRBJ2-7; the table gives TRBD2 as D, unverified against the DNA. TRBV12-2 is a recognized pseudogene. The CDR3 extends over 14 amino acids.

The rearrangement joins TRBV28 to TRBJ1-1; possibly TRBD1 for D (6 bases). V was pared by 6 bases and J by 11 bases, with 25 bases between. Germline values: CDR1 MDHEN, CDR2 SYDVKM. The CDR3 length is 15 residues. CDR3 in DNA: TGTGCCAGCAGCGCTGGCAGCACTGGGACATTCCTTGCTTTCTTT. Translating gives CASSAGSTGTFLAFF.

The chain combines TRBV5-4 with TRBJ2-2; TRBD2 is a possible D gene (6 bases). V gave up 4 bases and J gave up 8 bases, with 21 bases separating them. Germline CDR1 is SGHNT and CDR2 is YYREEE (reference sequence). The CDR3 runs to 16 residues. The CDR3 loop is CASSPGLTGMRGELFF. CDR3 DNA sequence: TGTGCCAGCAGCCCTGGACTAACGGGAATGCGGGGGGAGCTGTTTTTT.

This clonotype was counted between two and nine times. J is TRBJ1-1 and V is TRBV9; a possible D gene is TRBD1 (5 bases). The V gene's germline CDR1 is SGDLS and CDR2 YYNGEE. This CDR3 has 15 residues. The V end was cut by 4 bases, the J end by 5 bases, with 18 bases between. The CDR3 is CASSPRVGGGTEAFF. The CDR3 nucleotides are TGTGCCAGCAGCCCGAGGGTTGGGGGAGGGACTGAAGCTTTCTTT.

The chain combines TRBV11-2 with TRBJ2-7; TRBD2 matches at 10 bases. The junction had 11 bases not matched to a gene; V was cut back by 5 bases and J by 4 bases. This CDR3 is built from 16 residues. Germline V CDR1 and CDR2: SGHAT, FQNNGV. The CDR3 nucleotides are TGTGCCAGCAGCCCGATTCAGCGGGAGGGCGTGTACGAGCAGTACTTC. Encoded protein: CASSPIQREGVYEQYF.

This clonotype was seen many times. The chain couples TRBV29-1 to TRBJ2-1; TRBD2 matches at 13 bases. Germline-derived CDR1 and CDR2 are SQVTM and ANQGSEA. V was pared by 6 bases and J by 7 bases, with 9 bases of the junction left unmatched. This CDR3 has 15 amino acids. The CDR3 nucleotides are TGCAGCGTCTCAAGGACTAGCGGGAGTACAAATGAGCAGTTCTTC. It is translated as CSVSRTSGSTNEQFF.

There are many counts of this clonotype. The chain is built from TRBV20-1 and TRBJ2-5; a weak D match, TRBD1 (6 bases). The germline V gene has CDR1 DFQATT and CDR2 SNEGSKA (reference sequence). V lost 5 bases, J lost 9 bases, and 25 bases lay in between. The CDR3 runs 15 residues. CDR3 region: CSAPPIGQSTGAQYF. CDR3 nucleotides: TGCAGTGCTCCACCCATCGGACAGTCAACTGGGGCCCAGTACTTC.

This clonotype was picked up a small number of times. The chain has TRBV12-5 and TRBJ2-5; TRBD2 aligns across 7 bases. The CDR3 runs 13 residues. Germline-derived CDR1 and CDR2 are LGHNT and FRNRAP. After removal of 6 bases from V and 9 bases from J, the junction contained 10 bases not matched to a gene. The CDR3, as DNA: TGTGCTAGTGGCTCCGCGGGACGGGGGGCCCAGTACTTC. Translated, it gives CASGSAGRGAQYF.

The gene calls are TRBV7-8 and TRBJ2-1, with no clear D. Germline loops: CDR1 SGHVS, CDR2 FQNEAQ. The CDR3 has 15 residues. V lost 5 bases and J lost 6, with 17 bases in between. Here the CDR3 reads CASSKGPTLTNEQFF. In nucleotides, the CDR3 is TGTGCCAGCAGCAAAGGTCCGACACTCACCAATGAGCAGTTCTTC.

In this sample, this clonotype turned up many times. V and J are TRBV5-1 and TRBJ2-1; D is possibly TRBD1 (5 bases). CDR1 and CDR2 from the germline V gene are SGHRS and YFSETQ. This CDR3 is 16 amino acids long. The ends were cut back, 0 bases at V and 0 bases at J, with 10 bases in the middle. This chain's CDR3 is CASSLEDTVSYNEQFF. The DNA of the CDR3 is TGCGCCAGCAGCTTGGAGGACACAGTCTCCTACAATGAGCAGTTCTTC.

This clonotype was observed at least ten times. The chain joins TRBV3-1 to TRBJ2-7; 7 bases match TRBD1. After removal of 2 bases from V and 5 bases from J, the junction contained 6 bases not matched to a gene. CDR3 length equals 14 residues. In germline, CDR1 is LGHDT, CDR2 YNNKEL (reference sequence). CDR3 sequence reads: CASSQSRGGDEQYF. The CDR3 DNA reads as TGTGCCAGCAGCCAATCCCGAGGGGGCGACGAGCAGTACTTC.

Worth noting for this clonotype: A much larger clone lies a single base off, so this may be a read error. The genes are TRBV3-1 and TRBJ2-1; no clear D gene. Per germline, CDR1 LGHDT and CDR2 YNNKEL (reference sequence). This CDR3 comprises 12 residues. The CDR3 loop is CTSSFSRGEQFF. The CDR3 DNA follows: TGTACCAGCAGCTTCTCTAGAGGTGAGCAGTTCTTC.

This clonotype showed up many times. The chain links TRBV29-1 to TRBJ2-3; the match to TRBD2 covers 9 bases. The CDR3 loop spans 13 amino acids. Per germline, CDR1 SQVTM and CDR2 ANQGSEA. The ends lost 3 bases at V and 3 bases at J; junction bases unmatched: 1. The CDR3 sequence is CSVEGLATDTQYF. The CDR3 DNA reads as TGCAGCGTTGAGGGACTAGCAACAGATACGCAGTATTTT.